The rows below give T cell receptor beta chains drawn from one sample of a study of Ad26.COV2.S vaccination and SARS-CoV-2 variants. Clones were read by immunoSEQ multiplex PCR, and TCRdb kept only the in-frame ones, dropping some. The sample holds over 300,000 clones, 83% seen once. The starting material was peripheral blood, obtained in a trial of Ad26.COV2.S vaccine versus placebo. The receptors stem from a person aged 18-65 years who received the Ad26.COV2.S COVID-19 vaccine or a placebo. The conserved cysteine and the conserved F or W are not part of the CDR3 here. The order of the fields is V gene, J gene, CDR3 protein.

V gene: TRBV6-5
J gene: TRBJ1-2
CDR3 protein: ASTSSGSGGYT

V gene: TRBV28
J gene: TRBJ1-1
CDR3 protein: ASRASLNTEAF

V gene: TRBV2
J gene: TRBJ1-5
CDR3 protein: ASSEGQGDSQPQH

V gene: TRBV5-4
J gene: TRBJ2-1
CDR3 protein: ASSLAGDEQF

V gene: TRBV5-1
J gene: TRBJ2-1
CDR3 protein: ASSFGLAVYNEQF

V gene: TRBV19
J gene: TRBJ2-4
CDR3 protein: ASSLAGTYIQY

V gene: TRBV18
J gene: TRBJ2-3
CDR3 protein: ASSRSPRTDTQY

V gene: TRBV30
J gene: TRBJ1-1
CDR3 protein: AWIRTLTTEAF

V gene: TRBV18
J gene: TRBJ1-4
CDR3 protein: ASSPPSTNEKLF

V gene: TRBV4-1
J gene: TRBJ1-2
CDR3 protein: ASSLGTGNYGYT

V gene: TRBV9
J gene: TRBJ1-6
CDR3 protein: ASSVDSLNSPLH

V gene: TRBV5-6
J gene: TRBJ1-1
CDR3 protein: ASSWTANTEAF

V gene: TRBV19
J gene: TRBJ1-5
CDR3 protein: ASSRPDVNFYSNQPQH

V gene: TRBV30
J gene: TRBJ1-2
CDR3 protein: AWSAQYTRGYGYT

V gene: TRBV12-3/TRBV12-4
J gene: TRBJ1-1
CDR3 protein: ASSWDSGTEAF

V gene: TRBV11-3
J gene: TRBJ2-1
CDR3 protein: ASSLGRLAGVYNEQF

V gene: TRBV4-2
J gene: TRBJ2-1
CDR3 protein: ASSRELAAYNEQF

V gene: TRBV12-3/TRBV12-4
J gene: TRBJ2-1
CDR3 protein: ASSLAGANEQF

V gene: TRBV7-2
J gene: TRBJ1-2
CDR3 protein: ASSLISSTGDGYT

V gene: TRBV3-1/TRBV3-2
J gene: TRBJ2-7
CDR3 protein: ASSPRMGVGYEQY

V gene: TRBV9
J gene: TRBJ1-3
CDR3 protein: ASSTDTGGGGNTIY

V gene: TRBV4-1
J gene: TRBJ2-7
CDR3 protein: ASSQGMAVRQSYEQY

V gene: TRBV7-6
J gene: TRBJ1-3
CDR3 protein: ASSLGTGLTGNTIY

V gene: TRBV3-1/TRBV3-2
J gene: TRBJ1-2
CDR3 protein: ASSQRYRARGYGYT

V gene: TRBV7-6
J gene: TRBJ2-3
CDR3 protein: ASRRQGWGTDTQY

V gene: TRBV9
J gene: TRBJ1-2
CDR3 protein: ASSARGHRRSMEAYT

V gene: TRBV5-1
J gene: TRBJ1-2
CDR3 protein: ASKVGRDYGYT

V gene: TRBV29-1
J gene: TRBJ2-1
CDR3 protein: SVEENYDDNEQF

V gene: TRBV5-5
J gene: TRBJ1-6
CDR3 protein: ASSLRDFYSPLH

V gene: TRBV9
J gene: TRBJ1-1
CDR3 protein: ASSPRGGDAF

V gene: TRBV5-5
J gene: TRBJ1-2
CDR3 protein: ASSFGGINYGYT

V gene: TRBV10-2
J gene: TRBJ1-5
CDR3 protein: ASSEIEGREPQH

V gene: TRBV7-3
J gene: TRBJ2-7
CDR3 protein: ASSLSISGAEQY

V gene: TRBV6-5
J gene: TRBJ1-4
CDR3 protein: ASTEGGRGEKLF

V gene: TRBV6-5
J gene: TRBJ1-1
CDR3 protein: ASSRDRPLNTEAF

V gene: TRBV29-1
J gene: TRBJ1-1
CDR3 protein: SVAGTNTEAF

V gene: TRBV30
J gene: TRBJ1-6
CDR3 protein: AWTPGPSHNSPLH

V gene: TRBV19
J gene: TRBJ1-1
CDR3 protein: ASSAQQGRTEAF

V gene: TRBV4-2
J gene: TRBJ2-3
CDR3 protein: AGGGTATDTQY

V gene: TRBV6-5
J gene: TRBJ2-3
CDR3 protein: ASTRGPSTDTQY

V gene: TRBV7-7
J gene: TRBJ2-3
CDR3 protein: ASSPHLAGGHTDTQY

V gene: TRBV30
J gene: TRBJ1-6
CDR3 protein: AWTEDNGSPLH

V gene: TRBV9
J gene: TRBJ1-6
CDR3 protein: ASSPEGHSNSPLH

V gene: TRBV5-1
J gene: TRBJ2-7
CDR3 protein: ASRGQGEYEQY

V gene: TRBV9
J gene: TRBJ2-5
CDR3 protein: ASSVGGRAEGETQY

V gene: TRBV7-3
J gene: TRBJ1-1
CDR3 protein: ASSFFTDTEAF

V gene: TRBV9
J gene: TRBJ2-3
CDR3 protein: ASSRQGTSDTQY

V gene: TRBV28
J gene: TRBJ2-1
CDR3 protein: ASSSPLLIYNEQF

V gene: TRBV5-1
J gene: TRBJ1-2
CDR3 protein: ASSLEGGYGYT

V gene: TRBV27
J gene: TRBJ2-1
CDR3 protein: ASSLTRGRGRDEQF

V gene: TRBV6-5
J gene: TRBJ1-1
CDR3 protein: ASSRQRMGTEAF

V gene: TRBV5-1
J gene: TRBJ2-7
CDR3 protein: ASSLGRSRDEQY